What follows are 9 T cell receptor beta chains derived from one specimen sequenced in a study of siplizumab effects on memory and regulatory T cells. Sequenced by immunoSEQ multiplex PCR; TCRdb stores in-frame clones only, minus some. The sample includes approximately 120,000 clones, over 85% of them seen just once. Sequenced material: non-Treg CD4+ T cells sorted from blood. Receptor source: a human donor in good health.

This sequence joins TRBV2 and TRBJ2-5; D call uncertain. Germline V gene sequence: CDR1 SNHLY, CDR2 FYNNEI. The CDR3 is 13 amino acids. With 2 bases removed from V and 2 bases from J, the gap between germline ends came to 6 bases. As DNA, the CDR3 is TGTGCCAGCAGTGAACGGAGTCAAGAGACCCAGTACTTC. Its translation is CASSERSQETQYF.

The CDR3 coding sequence is TGTGCCAGCAGCAAAGAGGAGGACAGTACCTACGAGCAGTACTTC. Protein: CASSKEEDSTYEQYF. The chain carries TRBV21-1 and TRBJ2-7; the table's D call TRBD1 went unverified against the DNA. TRBV21-1 has pseudogene status. CDR3 length: 15 residues.

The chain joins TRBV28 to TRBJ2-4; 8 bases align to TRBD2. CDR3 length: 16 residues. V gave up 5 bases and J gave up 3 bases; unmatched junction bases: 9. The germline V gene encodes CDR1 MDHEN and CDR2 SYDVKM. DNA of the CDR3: TGTGCCAGCAGTCCCGGGGGGGCATGGGGCAAAAACATTCAGTACTTC. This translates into CASSPGGAWGKNIQYF.

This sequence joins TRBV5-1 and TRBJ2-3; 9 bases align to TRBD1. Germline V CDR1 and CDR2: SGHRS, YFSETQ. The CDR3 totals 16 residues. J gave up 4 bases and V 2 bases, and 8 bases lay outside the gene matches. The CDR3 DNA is TGCGCCAGCAGCTTAGGCCGGGACAGGGAGGCAGATACGCAGTATTTT. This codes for CASSLGRDREADTQYF.

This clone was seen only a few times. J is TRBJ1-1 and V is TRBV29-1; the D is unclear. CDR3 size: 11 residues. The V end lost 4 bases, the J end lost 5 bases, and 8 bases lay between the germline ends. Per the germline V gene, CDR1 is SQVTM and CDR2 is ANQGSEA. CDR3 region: CSVVPVTEAFF. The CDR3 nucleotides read TGCAGCGTTGTCCCTGTTACTGAAGCTTTCTTT.

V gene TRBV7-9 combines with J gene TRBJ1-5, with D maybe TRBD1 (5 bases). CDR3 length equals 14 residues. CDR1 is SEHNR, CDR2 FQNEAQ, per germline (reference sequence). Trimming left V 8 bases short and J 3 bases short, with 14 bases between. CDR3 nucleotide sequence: TGTGCCAGCCAACCCTCGGGGCTCAATCAGCCCCAGCATTTT. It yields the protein CASQPSGLNQPQHF.

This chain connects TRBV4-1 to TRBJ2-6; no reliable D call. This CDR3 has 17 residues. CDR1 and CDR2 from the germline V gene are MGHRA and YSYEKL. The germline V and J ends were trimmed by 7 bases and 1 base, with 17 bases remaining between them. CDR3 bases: TGCGCCAGCAAAAGGTTGGGCGTAGATTCTGGGGCCAACGTCCTGACTTTC. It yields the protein CASKRLGVDSGANVLTF.

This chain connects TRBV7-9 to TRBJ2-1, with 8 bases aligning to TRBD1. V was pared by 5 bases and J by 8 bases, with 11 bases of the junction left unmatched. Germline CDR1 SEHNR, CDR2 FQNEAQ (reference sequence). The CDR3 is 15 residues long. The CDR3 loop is CASSRVNRQGHEQFF. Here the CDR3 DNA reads TGTGCCAGCAGCCGAGTAAACCGACAGGGGCATGAGCAGTTCTTC.

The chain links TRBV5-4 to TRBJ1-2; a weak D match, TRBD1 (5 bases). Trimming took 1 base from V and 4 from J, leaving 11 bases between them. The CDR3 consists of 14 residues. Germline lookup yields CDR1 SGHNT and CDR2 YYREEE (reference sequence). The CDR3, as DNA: TGTGCCAGCAGCTTGCCACAGGAGATCTATGGCTACACCTTC. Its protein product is CASSLPQEIYGYTF.